The entry below describes one T cell receptor (beta chain). The antigen remains undetermined. Construction of TCR beta libraries was performed using quantitative 5'-RACE with molecular barcodes. TCRdb used MiXCR to reprocess the 5' RACE reads, holding one entry per CDR3 protein. The sample has about 350,000 distinct CDR3 sequences; 20% are singletons. This entry comes from a study of CD8 T cells in ankylosing spondylitis. Whole-study results and caveats: Both synovial fluid and blood in reactive arthritis had previously been reported to carry some motif variants.

Germline assignment: CDR1 LNHDA and CDR2 SQIVND (reference sequence). Trimming took off 4 bases at V and 6 bases at J, with 13 bases between the two ends. The CDR3 contains 13 residues. This receptor was obtained from a male donor with ankylosing spondylitis or in good health (not recorded which). The V and J genes are TRBV19 and TRBJ2-7; D is undetermined. Sequencing used blood, either unsorted or a sorted T cell fraction (not recorded which). CDR3 protein: CASSTFELGEQYF. The CDR3 bases are TGTGCCAGTAGTACTTTCGAGCTCGGCGAGCAGTACTTC.